This record concerns one T cell receptor (beta chain) sequence. One entry per CDR3 protein, called by TCRdb with MiXCR from the 5' RACE reads. The sample has about 300,000 distinct CDR3 sequences, about 12% seen once; the top ten hold just over 7%. The sample is drawn from a study of identical twins. CDR1 is MNHNS and CDR2 is SASEGT in the germline V gene. This CDR3 is built from 15 residues. The V segment lost 1 base and the J segment 2 bases; nucleotides outside the gene matches: 3. Everyone who donated was a healthy Caucasian. The sample was also linked to a second study, of yellow fever vaccine responses in identical twins.

The sample consisted of CD8+ T cells sorted from blood. The receptor was isolated from a woman between 18 and 30 years old in good health. The chain carries TRBV6-1 and TRBJ2-7; 9 bases are a match to TRBD2. The DNA for the CDR3 is TGTGCCAGCAGTGAAGAAGCGGGGGGACCCTACGAGCAGTACGTC. Its translation: CASSEEAGGPYEQYV.